This paragraph reports one T cell receptor (beta chain). Method: immunoSEQ multiplex PCR; TCRdb's copy keeps in-frame clones and lacks some. The sample holds some 140,000 clones, around 82% seen once. V lost 2 bases, J lost 3 bases, and 7 bases stayed unmatched. The CDR3 is made up of 16 amino acids. Germline-derived CDR1 and CDR2 are KGHSH and LQKENI. The data belong to a study of blood T cell repertoires in COVID-19. Study background: The study drew acute and convalescent COVID-19 samples from the United States, Italy and Spain. PBMCs, B-cell-depleted T cells, or T cells were the source of the cDNA or gDNA that made up the material.

This receptor was identified in a man in his sixties with COVID-19, enrolled during active disease. The sample consisted of peripheral blood. The genes are TRBV18 and TRBJ1-1, with TRBD1 matching over 9 bases. Written as DNA, the CDR3 is TGTGCCAGCTCACCATTGACAGGGGGGTGGGACACTGAAGCTTTCTTT. As protein: CASSPLTGGWDTEAFF.